The rows below give T cell receptor beta chains drawn from one sample of a study of shared clonotypes between healthy human individuals. The repertoire was sequenced with immunoSEQ multiplex PCR; TCRdb's copy has only in-frame clones and lacks some. This sample has 2 million to 2.5 million clones, with roughly 92% found just once. Sequenced: naive CD4+ T cells from PBMCs. These receptors were collected from a man aged 18 to 29 in good health. Some clones in this sample may be carry-over from other donors' samples. CDR3s include the opening cysteine and the closing phenylalanine or tryptophan. The order of the fields is clone size, V gene, J gene, CDR3 length, D gene, CDR3 protein, CDR3 DNA. D genes are given only for firm matches. Rows give clone size only sometimes, using once, few, many, or a class for an expanded clone.

>NA|TRBV7-2|TRBJ1-1|13|TRBD1
CASSPRRQGTAFF
TGTGCCAGCAGCCCCCGGAGACAGGGGACAGCTTTCTTT
>NA|TRBV27|TRBJ2-3|14|TRBD2
CASSSSGWADTQYF
TGTGCCAGCAGTTCTAGCGGGTGGGCAGATACGCAGTATTTT
>once|TRBV6-6|TRBJ2-7|15|NA
CASRPGHFSSYEQYF
TGTGCCAGCAGACCGGGACACTTTAGCTCCTACGAGCAGTACTTC
>NA|TRBV6-5|TRBJ1-1|15|NA
CASSSSGLGNTEAFF
TGTGCCAGCAGTTCCTCAGGGTTGGGGAACACTGAAGCTTTCTTT
>NA|TRBV10-3|TRBJ2-7|14|NA
CAISETSRTYEQYF
TGTGCCATCAGTGAGACGTCGAGGACCTACGAGCAGTACTTC
>NA|TRBV28|TRBJ2-7|12|NA
CASSTRTVEQYF
TGTGCCAGCAGTACGAGGACAGTCGAGCAGTACTTC
>NA|TRBV5-1|TRBJ2-5|15|NA
CASSLGAGGGETQYF
TGCGCCAGCAGCTTGGGGGCAGGCGGAGGAGAGACCCAGTACTTC
>NA|TRBV7-2|TRBJ1-2|16|NA
CASSLGASGDNYGYTF
TGTGCCAGCAGCTTAGGGGCTTCAGGGGATAACTATGGCTACACCTTC
>NA|TRBV5-4|TRBJ1-4|17|TRBD1
CASSSGQGLETNEKLFF
TGTGCCAGCAGCTCGGGACAGGGACTCGAAACTAATGAAAAACTGTTTTTT
>NA|TRBV7-7|TRBJ2-1|12|NA
CASSSEGDEQFF
TGTGCCAGCAGCTCCGAGGGGGACGAGCAGTTCTTC
>NA|TRBV14|TRBJ2-7|18|TRBD2
CASSPSQRLAGVSYEQYF
TGTGCCAGCAGCCCCTCCCAGAGGCTAGCGGGAGTCTCCTACGAGCAGTACTTC
>NA|TRBV6-6|TRBJ2-3|13|NA
CASSTPGSDTQYF
TGTGCCAGCAGTACCCCTGGTTCAGATACGCAGTATTTT
>NA|TRBV5-1|TRBJ2-7|16|TRBD2
CASSRATSGISYEQYF
TGCGCCAGCAGCCGGGCCACTAGCGGGATTTCCTACGAGCAGTACTTC
>NA|TRBV28|TRBJ2-7|14|NA
CASSLLGSTYEQYF
TGTGCCAGCAGTTTACTGGGCAGCACCTACGAGCAGTACTTC
>NA|TRBV18|TRBJ2-7|16|TRBD2
CASSPPGLAGRPWQYF
TGTGCCAGCTCACCACCGGGACTAGCGGGCCGCCCTTGGCAGTACTTC
>NA|TRBV18|TRBJ2-3|18|TRBD1
CASSPTTLGQYPTDTQYF
TGTGCCAGCTCACCAACCACCTTGGGACAGTACCCCACAGATACGCAGTATTTT
>NA|TRBV9|TRBJ2-5|13|NA
CASSVLSGETQYF
TGTGCCAGCAGCGTTCTGTCTGGGGAGACCCAGTACTTC
>NA|TRBV5-1|TRBJ1-4|15|NA
CASSLGSSTNEKLFF
TGCGCCAGCAGCTTGGGCAGTTCAACTAATGAAAAACTGTTTTTT
>NA|TRBV6-1|TRBJ2-7|13|TRBD1
CASDRGRMGEQYF
TGTGCCAGCGACAGGGGGCGGATGGGCGAGCAGTACTTC
>NA|TRBV7-9|TRBJ2-3|17|TRBD2
CASSFPASGRIRDTQYF
TGTGCCAGCAGCTTCCCAGCGAGCGGGAGAATAAGAGATACGCAGTATTTT
>NA|TRBV30|TRBJ2-7|18|NA
CAWSVPRIGRGLSYEQYF
TGTGCCTGGAGTGTACCGAGGATAGGGCGGGGCCTCTCCTACGAGCAGTACTTC
>NA|TRBV7-2|TRBJ2-7|14|TRBD1
CASSRDRGSYEQYF
TGTGCCAGCAGCCGGGACAGGGGTTCCTACGAGCAGTACTTC
>NA|TRBV9|TRBJ2-3|16|TRBD2
CASSVRGTSGGDTQYF
TGTGCCAGCAGCGTCAGAGGGACTAGCGGGGGAGATACGCAGTATTTT
>NA|TRBV14|TRBJ1-2|12|NA
CASSPSHYGYTF
TGTGCCAGCAGCCCGTCCCACTATGGCTACACCTTC
>NA|TRBV14|TRBJ2-7|18|NA
CASSQDPIYGQPYYEQYF
TGTGCCAGCAGCCAAGATCCGATTTATGGACAGCCGTACTACGAGCAGTACTTC
>NA|TRBV5-6|TRBJ1-2|16|TRBD1
CASRTGQGVRNYGYTF
TGTGCCAGCAGGACGGGACAGGGAGTTAGGAACTATGGCTACACCTTC
>NA|TRBV7-2|TRBJ1-5|14|TRBD1
CASSSLLRDRGVHF
TGTGCCAGCAGTTCTTTGCTCAGGGACAGGGGGGTGCATTTT
>NA|TRBV15|TRBJ1-4|19|TRBD1
CATSRDLPQGARSNEKLFF
TGTGCCACCAGCAGAGATCTCCCACAGGGGGCGAGGTCTAATGAAAAACTGTTTTTT
>NA|TRBV28|TRBJ2-1|13|NA
CASRRPGETEQFF
TGTGCCAGCAGGCGGCCAGGGGAAACCGAGCAGTTCTTC
>NA|TRBV6-1|TRBJ2-7|14|TRBD1
CASSEQDRIYEQYF
TGTGCCAGCAGTGAACAGGACAGGATCTACGAGCAGTACTTC
>once|TRBV20-1|TRBJ2-7|11|NA
CSASAPGPGYF
TGCAGTGCCTCGGCACCGGGCCCTGGGTACTTC
>once|TRBV29-1|TRBJ1-1|13|NA
CSVLGGSTSEAFF
TGCAGCGTTCTCGGAGGGTCAACTTCCGAAGCTTTCTTT
>NA|TRBV7-3|TRBJ1-1|13|NA
CASSRGAGTEAFF
TGTGCCAGCAGCCGAGGGGCCGGGACTGAAGCTTTCTTT
>NA|TRBV6-1|TRBJ2-7|13|TRBD2
CASSEVRGGEQYF
TGTGCCAGCAGTGAAGTGCGGGGGGGGGAGCAGTACTTC
>once|TRBV11-2|TRBJ2-3|16|TRBD2
CASSSRREDGTDTQYF
TGTGCCAGCAGCTCCCGCCGGGAGGATGGGACAGATACGCAGTATTTT
>NA|TRBV9|TRBJ2-5|15|NA
CASSVVAGLQETQYF
TGTGCCAGCAGCGTAGTGGCAGGTCTACAAGAGACCCAGTACTTC
>once|TRBV5-1|TRBJ2-2|16|NA
CASSLVGGSNTGELFF
TGCGCCAGCAGCTTGGTGGGCGGATCGAACACCGGGGAGCTGTTTTTT
>NA|TRBV29-1|TRBJ2-2|11|NA
CSVENTGELFF
TGCAGCGTAGAGAACACCGGGGAGCTGTTTTTT
>NA|TRBV5-1|TRBJ2-7|14|NA
CASSLVVGSYEQYF
TGCGCCAGCAGCTTGGTGGTCGGATCCTACGAGCAGTACTTC
>NA|TRBV19|TRBJ1-4|13|TRBD1
CATRRQGDEKLFF
TGTGCCACCCGAAGGCAGGGGGACGAAAAACTGTTTTTT
>once|TRBV6-1|TRBJ2-3|14|NA
CASSEGSVPDTQYF
TGTGCCAGCAGTGAAGGTAGCGTCCCAGATACGCAGTATTTT
>once|TRBV7-6|TRBJ2-5|15|TRBD1
CASSLLQGAGETQYF
TGTGCCAGCAGCTTACTACAGGGGGCCGGGGAGACCCAGTACTTC
>NA|TRBV5-8|TRBJ2-5|16|NA
CASSLVSGAETRPQYF
TGTGCCAGCAGCTTGGTTAGTGGGGCAGAGACCCGGCCCCAGTACTTC
>NA|TRBV2|TRBJ2-1|15|TRBD2
CASSVLAGSYNEQFF
TGTGCCAGCAGTGTTCTAGCGGGTTCCTACAATGAGCAGTTCTTC
>NA|TRBV5-1|TRBJ1-1|15|NA
CASSPPGGMNTEAFF
TGCGCCAGCAGCCCACCTGGGGGGATGAACACTGAAGCTTTCTTT
>NA|TRBV5-1|TRBJ2-1|12|TRBD2
CASLGLAGVQFF
TGCGCCAGCCTGGGACTAGCGGGGGTGCAGTTCTTC
>NA|TRBV19|TRBJ1-4|11|TRBD1
CASRDREKLFF
TGTGCCAGTAGGGACAGGGAAAAACTGTTTTTT
>few|TRBV2|TRBJ2-7|14|NA
CASSERQSSYEQYF
TGTGCCAGCAGTGAAAGACAGAGCTCCTACGAGCAGTACTTC
>NA|TRBV4-1|TRBJ2-2|13|NA
CASSQEVRRELFF
TGCGCCAGCAGCCAAGAGGTACGAAGGGAGCTGTTTTTT
>NA|TRBV19|TRBJ2-3|17|NA
CASKLRGPGAATDTQYF
TGTGCCAGTAAATTGCGGGGGCCGGGGGCGGCGACAGATACGCAGTATTTT
>once|TRBV5-4|TRBJ2-7|14|NA
CASSLSGTSYEQYF
TGTGCCAGCAGCTTGTCAGGGACAAGCTACGAGCAGTACTTC
>NA|TRBV2|TRBJ1-6|15|TRBD1
CASRYRDSGNSPLHF
TGTGCCAGCAGATACCGGGACAGCGGTAATTCACCCCTCCACTTT
>NA|TRBV15|TRBJ1-5|13|NA
CATSRGENQPQHF
TGTGCCACCTCACGGGGCGAGAATCAGCCCCAGCATTTT
>NA|TRBV15|TRBJ2-1|14|NA
CATSGGPRRGEQFF
TGTGCCACCAGCGGAGGCCCCCGACGCGGGGAGCAGTTCTTC
>NA|TRBV19|TRBJ2-3|14|NA
CASALREAPDTQYF
TGTGCCAGCGCCCTTAGAGAGGCCCCAGATACGCAGTATTTT
>NA|TRBV9|TRBJ1-2|11|TRBD1
CASGDRHGYTF
TGTGCCAGTGGGGACAGGCATGGCTACACCTTC
>NA|TRBV5-5|TRBJ1-2|13|NA
CASSPGQPLGYTF
TGTGCCAGCAGCCCCGGGCAGCCGCTTGGCTACACCTTC
>NA|TRBV11-3|TRBJ2-1|15|TRBD2
CASSPSGSSYNEQFF
TGTGCCAGCAGCCCTAGCGGGAGCTCCTACAATGAGCAGTTCTTC
>NA|TRBV27|TRBJ2-1|19|TRBD2
CASRGATSGRGVSGNEQFF
TGTGCCAGCAGGGGGGCGACTAGCGGGAGGGGCGTGTCAGGGAATGAGCAGTTCTTC